What follows is one T cell receptor (beta chain) and its context. Its antigen is not known. The TCRbeta library incorporated unique molecular identifiers. Using its own MiXCR run on the PCR reads, TCRdb lists one record per CDR3 protein. The profile shows about 980,000 distinct CDR3 sequences, about 29% of them singletons. The data belong to a study of T-cell reconstitution after alpha-beta-depleted transplantation in children. General study findings and limits: Some patients showed high day-60 TCRbeta diversity, which derived from surviving recipient T cells and thymic progenitors.

The CDR3 loop spans 14 amino acids. Germline V lookup: CDR1 SGDLS, CDR2 YYNGEE. Trimming cost V 4 bases and J 1 base, with 11 bases left between them. The chain carries TRBV9 and TRBJ2-5; D gene uncertain. The receptor comes from a boy under two years old who had a stem cell transplant for SCID, so the T cells may come from the graft donor. The sample was PBMCs, mostly from graft donor cells, taken 360 days after TCRalphabeta/CD19-depleted stem cell transplant. The CDR3 loop reads CASSPRPIQETQYF. CDR3 DNA sequence: TGTGCCAGCAGCCCACGACCGATCCAAGAGACCCAGTACTTC.